A selection of T cell receptor beta chains follows, all from one sample in a study of T cell changes during pregnancy in multiple sclerosis. The data were produced by immunoSEQ multiplex PCR, yet TCRdb's version contains in-frame clones alone and is incomplete. The sample shows under 45,000 clones, roughly 88% of them seen only once. The input for sequencing was CD8+ T cells from peripheral blood mononuclear cells, taken in the first trimester of pregnancy. These receptors were taken from a female donor with multiple sclerosis, enrolled in a pregnancy study. Both conserved end residues are part of each CDR3. The order of the fields is J gene, V gene, CDR3 length, CDR3 protein.

TRBJ2-3	TRBV18	17	CASSPALAGGQADTQYF
TRBJ1-5	TRBV21-1	14	CGEGWQGGNQPQHF
TRBJ2-2	TRBV7-3	13	CASSLEGAGELFF
TRBJ2-1	TRBV2	12	CAILAANNEQFF
TRBJ1-2	TRBV4-3	15	CASSQDRGIGYGYTF
TRBJ1-2	TRBV11-3	17	CASSPTGGIGGYYGYTF
TRBJ2-2	TRBV7-3	12	CASRRNTGELFF
TRBJ2-7	TRBV11-3	15	CASSLRGDRAYEQYF
TRBJ2-7	TRBV9	14	CASSLRQGPGEQYF
TRBJ2-3	TRBV6-6	14	CASSYSGGTDTQYF
TRBJ2-7	TRBV4-3	14	CASSQDRNSYEQYF
TRBJ1-1	TRBV30	15	CAWSPNDRVWTEAFF
TRBJ2-7	TRBV5-5	14	CASSFRTGGNEQYF
TRBJ1-6	TRBV25-1	14	CASSLSGVGSPLHF
TRBJ1-2	TRBV11-2	18	CASSLTPGPNRDGYGYTF
TRBJ2-1	TRBV19	15	CASSMVGGDYNEQFF
TRBJ2-1	TRBV7-2	16	CASSSVAGGPPNEQFF
TRBJ2-1	TRBV7-6	15	CASSLGSREVDEQFF
TRBJ2-2	TRBV6-1	15	CASRPLAGGGGELFF
TRBJ1-5	TRBV30	13	CAWSGTGHQPQHF
TRBJ1-3	TRBV29-1	13	CSVGGTGRNTIYF